This TCR beta chain was captured in a study of cytomegalovirus exposure and HLA in healthy donors. Findings and limits, study-wide: Associated with cytomegalovirus, according to the listing, were around 170 TCR beta chains. In a later analysis, V- and J-gene trimming of beta chains associated with a DCLRE1C missense variant, replicated independently.

On this clone itself: Its target is not known.

The CDR3 is 13 residues long. V trimming: 10 bases; J trimming: 7 bases; junction bases outside the gene matches: 8. Germline V CDR1 and CDR2: MNHEY, SVGAGI. 13 Jbeta primers and 60 Vbeta primers were used for the PCR. The repertoire was sequenced with immunoSEQ multiplex PCR; TCRdb's copy has only in-frame clones and lacks some. The sample gives around 94,000 clones, more than 70% of which show up once; about 4.5% is in the top ten. The TCR was taken from a male donor in good health and CMV-seropositive. The J gene is TRBJ1-4, the V gene TRBV6-5; TRBD1 agrees at 8 bases. Sample: PBMCs. In nucleotides, the CDR3 is TGTGCCACGACCAGGGGGCGAGGTGAAAAACTGTTTTTT. Translated, it gives CATTRGRGEKLFF.